This T cell receptor beta chain is from a study of blood T cells in healthy people across ages. Findings and limits, study-wide: Unknown donor CMV status possibly confounded expanded clonotype changes. Among T cells, TCR beta diversity per million cells dropped roughly linearly as age rose. Long-lived donors exceeded aged donors in naive CD4+ cells and diversity.

V shed 5 bases, J shed 5 bases, and the junction held 10 bases outside the gene matches. Germline V gene lookup returns CDR1 LGHNA and CDR2 YNFKEQ. The CDR3 is 17 residues long. This clonotype occurred a few times. Its antigen is not identified. For the second PCR, which ran for 7 to 11 cycles, a sample-barcoded 5' primer and a J-beta primer mix were used. Each of the cDNA molecules was tagged by a template-switch adaptor with 12 random nucleotides. MiXCR, applied by TCRdb to the 5' RACE reads, yields one record per CDR3 protein. The sample holds approximately 600,000 distinct CDR3 sequences, roughly 53% seen once.

The chain carries TRBV4-2 and TRBJ2-1; 12 nucleotides line up with TRBD2. The sequenced material came from blood. The TCR sequence derives from a man aged 55 to 70 in good health. The CDR3 DNA reads as TGTGCCAGCAGCTCGGGTACTAGCGGGGGGAGGGACAATGAGCAGTTCTTC. Its translation: CASSSGTSGGRDNEQFF.